Listed below are T cell receptor beta chains from one sample, sequenced in a study of cytomegalovirus exposure and HLA in healthy donors. The repertoire was sequenced with immunoSEQ multiplex PCR; TCRdb's copy has only in-frame clones and lacks some. The table lists about 130,000 clones, roughly four fifths of them singletons. The specimen sequenced was PBMCs. These receptors were taken from a woman in her sixties or seventies in good health and CMV-seronegative. Both conserved end residues are part of each CDR3. The D gene is left open where the match is weak. Some rows have no size entry. The others give once, few or many, or a class for an expanded clone.

D gene	clone size	V gene	J gene	CDR3 protein	CDR3 DNA
.	.	TRBV28	TRBJ2-7	CASRPDRSSYEQYF	TGTGCCAGCAGACCAGACAGGAGCTCCTACGAGCAGTACTTC
TRBD2	.	TRBV7-9	TRBJ2-5	CASSARRLAPLETQYF	TGTGCCAGCAGCGCGAGAAGACTAGCCCCTTTGGAGACCCAGTACTTC
.	.	TRBV4-2	TRBJ1-1	CASSSAGGTEAFF	TGTGCCAGCAGCTCCGCCGGGGGAACTGAAGCTTTCTTT
TRBD1	.	TRBV28	TRBJ2-2	CASSSPSTGTGELFF	TGTGCCAGCAGTTCCCCATCGACAGGGACCGGGGAGCTGTTTTTT
.	.	TRBV9	TRBJ2-7	CASSVGWSSSGREQYF	TGTGCCAGCAGCGTAGGATGGTCTTCGAGCGGCCGTGAGCAGTACTTC
.	.	TRBV20-1	TRBJ1-5	CSAGDQPQHF	TGCAGCGCAGGGGATCAGCCCCAGCATTTT
.	few	TRBV10-3	TRBJ1-5	CAVTWQEDQPQHF	TGTGCCGTGACCTGGCAGGAGGATCAGCCCCAGCATTTT
.	.	TRBV28	TRBJ1-1	CASSESVNTEAFF	TGTGCCAGCAGTGAAAGCGTGAACACTGAAGCTTTCTTT
.	few	TRBV9	TRBJ2-1	CASSAGTYNEQFF	TGTGCCAGCAGCGCGGGGACTTACAATGAGCAGTTCTTC
.	.	TRBV28	TRBJ1-5	CASSLGTGNQPQHF	TGTGCCAGCAGTTTAGGCACAGGGAATCAGCCCCAGCATTTT
TRBD1	.	TRBV7-9	TRBJ1-5	CASSQQGSGPQHF	TGTGCCAGCAGCCAACAGGGGTCGGGGCCCCAGCATTTT
.	.	TRBV27	TRBJ1-5	CASSGSSSNQPQHF	TGTGCCAGCTCGGGGTCCAGTAGCAATCAGCCCCAGCATTTT
TRBD1	.	TRBV10-3	TRBJ1-1	CAISVISFGTGGVRMNAEAFF	TGTGCCATCAGTGTTATCTCTTTCGGGACAGGGGGAGTCAGGATGAACGCTGAAGCTTTCTTT
.	.	TRBV14	TRBJ2-2	CASSQDSNTGELFF	TGTGCCAGCAGCCAAGACAGTAACACCGGGGAGCTGTTTTTT